This entry is about one T cell receptor beta chain. Its specificity is unknown. V gave up 5 bases and J gave up 1 base; unmatched junction bases: 3. CDR1 and CDR2 from the germline V gene are SGHRS and YFSETQ. There are 15 residues in the CDR3. The Oncomine TCR Beta short-read assay was applied to DNA of cultured CD4+ T cells. TCRdb used MiXCR to reprocess the PCR reads, holding one entry per CDR3 protein. This sample has 15,000 to 25,000 distinct CDR3 sequences, with just over 55% found just once. These data are taken from a study of vaccination and CD4 T cells after COVID-19. This sample's treatment: roughly 10-day PBMC culture with coronavirus spike peptide pools or control peptides (ViraFEST assay).

The sequenced sample consisted of CD4+ T cells from blood, cultured in vitro. This sequence joins TRBV5-1 and TRBJ2-2; 9 bases agree with TRBD1. The sequence derives from a human donor who had recovered from COVID-19. In DNA, the CDR3 is TGCGCCAGCAGTGCGGACAGGGGGAACACCGGGGAGCTGTTTTTT. It is translated as CASSADRGNTGELFF.